One sample yielded the 14 T cell receptor beta chains listed below, sequenced in a study of blood T cell repertoires in COVID-19. The data were produced by immunoSEQ multiplex PCR, yet TCRdb's version contains in-frame clones alone and is incomplete. The table shows 200,000 to 250,000 clones, with around 85% occurring only once. Sequencing was done on a sample of peripheral blood. The receptors stem from a woman aged 55-69 years with active or convalescent COVID-19.

This clone was detected once. V gene TRBV15 combines with J gene TRBJ2-5, with D possibly matching TRBD1 (5 bases). The germline gives CDR1 LNHNV, CDR2 YYDKDF (reference sequence). The ends were cut back, 8 bases at V and 2 bases at J, with 15 bases in the middle. CDR3 length: 14 residues. As DNA, the CDR3 is TGTGCCACCTCCAGGGCAGGATTACAAGAGACCCAGTACTTC. It encodes CATSRAGLQETQYF.

The rearrangement joins TRBV30 to TRBJ1-3; D may be TRBD1 (5 bases). Germline V gene lookup returns CDR1 GTSNPN and CDR2 SVGIG (reference sequence). CDR3 length equals 12 residues. The V end lost 8 bases, the J end lost 2 bases, and 10 bases lay between the germline ends. The CDR3 sequence: CARRGAGNTIYF. CDR3 DNA: TGTGCCCGCCGGGGGGCTGGAAACACCATATATTTT.

A few counts support this clone. The V call is TRBV27, the J call TRBJ2-4; 7 positions match TRBD1. This CDR3 region has 15 residues. Germline CDR1 MNHEY, CDR2 SMNVEV (reference sequence). Trimming cost V 5 bases and J 4 bases; bases outside gene matches: 8. The CDR3 region is CASSDTSGQKNIQYF. The CDR3 nucleotides read TGTGCCAGCAGTGACACCTCGGGACAGAAAAACATTCAGTACTTC.

The chain employs TRBV11-2 and TRBJ2-2; D possibly corresponds to TRBD1 (6 bases). V gave up 6 bases and J gave up 4 bases, with 15 bases separating them. The germline V gene encodes CDR1 SGHAT and CDR2 FQNNGV. The CDR3 sequence is 15 residues long. For the CDR3, the DNA is TGTGCCAGCAGTCAAGAGGCAGGGGCCACCGGGGAGCTGTTTTTT. This codes for CASSQEAGATGELFF.

The chain joins TRBV25-1 to TRBJ1-2, with D perhaps TRBD1 (6 bases). The CDR3 length is 13 residues. The ends were cut back, 4 bases at V and 5 bases at J, with 11 bases in the middle. Germline loops: CDR1 MGHDK, CDR2 SYGVNS. CDR3 amino acids: CASSAGERYGYTF. In nucleotides, the CDR3 is TGTGCCAGCAGTGCAGGGGAGAGGTATGGCTACACCTTC.

This chain connects TRBV27 to TRBJ1-1; 9 nucleotides agree with TRBD1. The junction had 16 bases not matched to a gene; V was cut back by 5 bases and J by 3 bases. From germline, CDR1 is MNHEY and CDR2 SMNVEV (reference sequence). This CDR3 is 18 amino acids long. The CDR3 DNA sequence: TGTGCCAGCAGTCCGACGCCATTGACAGGGGGTTGGGACACTGAAGCTTTCTTT. This encodes CASSPTPLTGGWDTEAFF.

The chain links TRBV12-3 or TRBV12-4 to TRBJ2-1; tentative D call: TRBD2 (6 bases). Trimming removed 6 bases from V and 5 bases from J, with 11 bases in between. CDR3 size: 13 residues. Here the CDR3 reads CASSAGRHNEQFF. The CDR3 region has the DNA TGTGCCAGCAGCGCCGGGAGACACAATGAGCAGTTCTTC.

The rearrangement joins TRBV9 to TRBJ2-7, with D possibly being TRBD2 (5 bases). Germline lookup yields CDR1 SGDLS and CDR2 YYNGEE. CDR3 length equals 15 residues. Trimming cost V 0 bases and J 0 bases, with 10 bases left between them. The CDR3 here is CASSVDAGASYEQYF. CDR3 bases: TGTGCCAGCAGCGTAGATGCGGGCGCCTCCTACGAGCAGTACTTC. The full variable domain, rest sourced from reference TRBV9 and TRBJ2-7, is DSGVTQTPKHLITATGQRVTLRCSPRSGDLSVYWYQQSLDQGLQFLIQYYNGEERAKGNILERFSAQQFPDLHSELNLSSLELGDSALYFCASSVDAGASYEQYFGPGTRLTVT.

The chain has TRBV6-4 and TRBJ2-3; possible D gene TRBD1, 6 bases. Germline CDR1 MRHNA, CDR2 SNTAGT. This CDR3 comprises 14 residues. V was pared by 6 bases and J by 5 bases, with 15 bases between. The chain's CDR3 is CASSYGQQGDTQYF. The CDR3 region has the DNA TGTGCCAGCAGCTACGGACAGCAGGGAGATACGCAGTATTTT.

The chain recombines TRBV7-3 with TRBJ2-1; TRBD1 aligns across 8 bases. Germline V CDR1 and CDR2: SGHTA, FQGTGA. CDR3 length: 15 residues. V lost 6 bases, J lost 8 bases, and 12 bases stayed unmatched. CDR3 DNA: TGTGCCAGCAGTCCGGGACAGGCTCATCAATATGAGCAGTTCTTC. It codes for CASSPGQAHQYEQFF.

CDR3 in amino acids: CASRLQGRWYEQYV. The CDR3 DNA sequence: TGTGCCAGCAGACTACAGGGACGGTGGTACGAGCAGTACGTC. The chain uses TRBV2 and TRBJ2-7, with D tentatively TRBD1 (6 bases). Trimming removed 6 bases from V and 4 bases from J, with 16 bases in between. From germline, CDR1 is SNHLY and CDR2 FYNNEI. The CDR3 loop spans 14 amino acids.

The V gene is TRBV6-5, the J gene TRBJ1-1, with D hard to call. The CDR3 totals 13 residues. Germline V CDR1 and CDR2: MNHEY, SVGAGI. V lost 8 bases, J lost 3 bases, and 13 bases lay in between. The CDR3 DNA reads as TGTGCCAGCGGTTTTAAGGGAGACACTGAAGCTTTCTTT. Amino acids: CASGFKGDTEAFF.

The chain uses TRBV3-1 (or the pseudogene TRBV3-2) and TRBJ2-7; 7 bases map to TRBD1. V shed 1 base, J shed 2 bases, and the junction held 5 bases outside the gene matches. The germline gives CDR1 LGHDT, CDR2 YNNKEL (reference sequence). The CDR3 length is 15 residues. The CDR3 DNA reads as TGTGCCAGCAGCCAAGGAAGGGGGCCCCCCTACGAGCAGTACGTC. Translating gives CASSQGRGPPYEQYV.

A remark on this clone: Other DNA sequences in the same sample also yield this CDR3. The chain recombines TRBV12-3 or TRBV12-4 with TRBJ2-5, with 8 positions matching TRBD2. V gave up 3 bases and J gave up 3 bases; unmatched junction bases: 0. The CDR3 contains 13 residues. The CDR3 loop reads CASSLGLEETQYF. The DNA for the CDR3 is TGTGCCAGCAGTTTGGGACTAGAAGAGACCCAGTACTTC.